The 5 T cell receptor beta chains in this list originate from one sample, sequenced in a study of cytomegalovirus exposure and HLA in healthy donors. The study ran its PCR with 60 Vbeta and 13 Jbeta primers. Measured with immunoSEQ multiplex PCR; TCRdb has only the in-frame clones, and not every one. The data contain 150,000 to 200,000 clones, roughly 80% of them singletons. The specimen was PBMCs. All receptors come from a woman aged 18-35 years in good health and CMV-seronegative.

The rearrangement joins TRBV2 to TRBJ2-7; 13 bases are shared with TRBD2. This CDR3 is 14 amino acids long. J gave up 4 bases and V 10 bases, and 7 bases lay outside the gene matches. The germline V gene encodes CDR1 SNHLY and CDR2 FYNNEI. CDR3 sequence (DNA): TGTGCCACCGAGACTAGCGGGAGGAGGTACGAGCAGTACTTC. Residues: CATETSGRRYEQYF.

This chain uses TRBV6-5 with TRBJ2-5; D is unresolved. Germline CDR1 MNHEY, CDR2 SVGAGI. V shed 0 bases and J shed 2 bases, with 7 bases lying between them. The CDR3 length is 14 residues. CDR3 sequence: CASSYSTTQETQYF. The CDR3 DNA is TGTGCCAGCAGTTACTCAACTACTCAAGAGACCCAGTACTTC.

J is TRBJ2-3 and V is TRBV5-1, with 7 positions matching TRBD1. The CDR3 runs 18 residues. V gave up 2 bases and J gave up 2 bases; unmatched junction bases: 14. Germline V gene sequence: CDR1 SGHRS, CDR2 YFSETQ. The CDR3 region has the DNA TGCGCCAGCAGCTTACCGGTTCACCGGGACAGACCCACAGATACGCAGTATTTT. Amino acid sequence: CASSLPVHRDRPTDTQYF. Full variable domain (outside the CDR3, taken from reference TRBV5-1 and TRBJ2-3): KAGVTQTPRYLIKTRGQQVTLSCSPISGHRSVSWYQQTPGQGLQFLFEYFSETQRNKGNFPGRFSGRQFSNSRSEMNVSTLELGDSALYLCASSLPVHRDRPTDTQYFGPGTRLTVL.

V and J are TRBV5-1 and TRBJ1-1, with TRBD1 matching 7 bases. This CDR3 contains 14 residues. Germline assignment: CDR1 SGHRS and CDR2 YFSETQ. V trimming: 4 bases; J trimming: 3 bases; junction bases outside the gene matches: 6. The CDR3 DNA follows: TGCGCCAGCAGCGGTCAGGGGGTGGACACTGAAGCTTTCTTT. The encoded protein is CASSGQGVDTEAFF.

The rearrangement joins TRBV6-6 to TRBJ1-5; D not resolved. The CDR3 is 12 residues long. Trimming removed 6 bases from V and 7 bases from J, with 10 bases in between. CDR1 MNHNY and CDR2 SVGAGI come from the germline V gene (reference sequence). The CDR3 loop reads CASSRGDQPQHF. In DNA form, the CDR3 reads TGTGCCAGCAGCCGAGGAGACCAGCCCCAGCATTTT.